Shown below are 25 T cell receptor beta chains from a single sample sequenced in a study of cytomegalovirus exposure and HLA in healthy donors. 60 Vbeta and 13 Jbeta primers were used in PCR. Clones were sequenced by immunoSEQ multiplex PCR, and TCRdb holds only the in-frame ones, with some missing. This sample's table reports approximately 51,000 clones. Sequences were obtained from PBMCs. Receptor source: a man between 40 and 49 years old in good health and CMV-seropositive.

This chain uses TRBV7-2 with TRBJ1-2; D may be TRBD1 (5 bases). Germline lookup yields CDR1 SGHTA and CDR2 FQGNSA. The CDR3 loop spans 16 amino acids. The ends were cut back, 0 bases at V and 4 bases at J, with 15 bases in the middle. This CDR3 is CASSLAQGSSGYGYTF. In nucleotides, the CDR3 is TGTGCCAGCAGCTTAGCCCAGGGCTCAAGTGGCTATGGCTACACCTTC.

CDR3 loop: CASSQVSPGQGYGYTF. The CDR3, as DNA: TGTGCCAGCAGCCAAGTCTCTCCGGGACAGGGGTATGGCTACACCTTC. J is TRBJ1-2 and V is TRBV4-2; the match to TRBD1 covers 10 bases. Germline CDR1 and CDR2: LGHNA and YNFKEQ. The junction had 7 bases not matched to a gene; V was cut back by 1 base and J by 5 bases. This CDR3 spans 16 amino acids.

V is TRBV5-1 and J is TRBJ1-1; a weak D match, TRBD1 (5 bases). CDR1 and CDR2 (germline): SGHRS, YFSETQ. Trimming left V 0 bases short and J 1 base short, with 7 bases between. The CDR3 totals 14 residues. Written as DNA, the CDR3 is TGCGCCAGCAGCTTGGGGGGCAGGAACACTGAAGCTTTCTTT. This sequence encodes CASSLGGRNTEAFF.

The gene calls are TRBV6-5 and TRBJ1-2; D is perhaps TRBD1 (6 bases). Trimming left V 6 bases short and J 4 bases short, with 15 bases between. The CDR3 spans 14 residues. The germline V gene encodes CDR1 MNHEY and CDR2 SVGAGI. CDR3 DNA: TGTGCCAGCAGCTCCGGACAGAGTCTCTATGGCTACACCTTC. Protein: CASSSGQSLYGYTF.

The gene calls are TRBV28 and TRBJ2-2, with a possible D match to TRBD2 (6 bases). CDR3 length: 13 residues. CDR1 is MDHEN and CDR2 is SYDVKM in the germline V gene. The V end lost 8 bases, the J end lost 6 bases, and 13 bases lay between the germline ends. The CDR3 sequence is CASYQWEAGELFF. The CDR3 nucleotides are TGTGCCAGCTACCAATGGGAGGCCGGGGAGCTGTTTTTT.

The J gene is TRBJ2-7, the V gene TRBV9; TRBD2 might be the D (5 bases). Germline loops: CDR1 SGDLS, CDR2 YYNGEE. There are 14 residues in the CDR3. Trimming stripped 0 bases from V and 3 bases from J, with 10 bases between. DNA for the CDR3: TGTGCCAGCAGCGTAGGCGAGGGCTACTACGAGCAGTACTTC. This translates into CASSVGEGYYEQYF.

The chain recombines TRBV27 with TRBJ2-7; D might be TRBD2 (6 bases). The CDR3 contains 17 residues. In germline, CDR1 is MNHEY, CDR2 SMNVEV (reference sequence). The ends were cut back, 0 bases at V and 7 bases at J, with 22 bases in the middle. The CDR3 protein is CASSLSAQAGPQGEQYF. The CDR3 DNA sequence: TGTGCCAGCAGTTTATCGGCCCAGGCGGGACCCCAAGGGGAGCAGTACTTC.

The chain joins TRBV11-2 to TRBJ2-7; unclear D gene. The V end was cut by 5 bases, the J end by 6 bases, with 14 bases between. Germline lookup yields CDR1 SGHAT and CDR2 FQNNGV. This CDR3 is built from 13 residues. CDR3 region: CASSGMTNTEQYF. CDR3 nucleotides: TGTGCCAGCAGCGGCATGACAAACACCGAGCAGTACTTC.

The V gene is TRBV7-3, the J gene TRBJ2-2, with 7 bases identical to TRBD1. Germline V lookup: CDR1 SGHTA, CDR2 FQGTGA. The CDR3 runs 15 residues. V was pared by 5 bases and J by 3 bases, with 6 bases of the junction left unmatched. The CDR3 DNA reads as TGTGCCAGCAGCCCAAGAGGGGGCGACACCGGGGAGCTGTTTTTT. Translating gives CASSPRGGDTGELFF.

This chain connects TRBV7-9 to TRBJ2-3; D may be TRBD1 (7 bases). The germline V and J ends were trimmed by 4 bases and 2 bases, with 16 bases remaining between them. Germline loops: CDR1 SEHNR, CDR2 FQNEAQ (reference sequence). The CDR3 is 16 residues long. The DNA for the CDR3 is TGTGCCAGCAGCTCCGGGCAGGGGGGATTCACAGATACGCAGTATTTT. It yields the protein CASSSGQGGFTDTQYF.

The chain uses TRBV9 and TRBJ2-3, with a weak D call TRBD1 (6 bases). The CDR3 contains 15 residues. CDR1 SGDLS and CDR2 YYNGEE come from the germline V gene. Trimming took 0 bases from V and 2 from J, leaving 10 bases between them. CDR3 amino acids: CASSVDDRTTDTQYF. CDR3 DNA sequence: TGTGCCAGCAGCGTAGACGACAGGACCACAGATACGCAGTATTTT.

The chain employs TRBV6-1 and TRBJ1-4; D perhaps matches TRBD1 (5 bases). Germline assignment: CDR1 MNHNS and CDR2 SASEGT. Trimming cost V 8 bases and J 6 bases, with 13 bases left between them. The CDR3 has 13 amino acids. The DNA of the CDR3 is TGTGCCAGCGGGTCAGGGCCAGATGAAAAACTGTTTTTT. This gives the protein CASGSGPDEKLFF.

J is TRBJ1-1 and V is TRBV27; the D gene is possibly TRBD1 (5 bases). V lost 0 bases and J lost 8, with 10 bases in between. This CDR3 has 13 residues. CDR1 and CDR2 from the germline V gene are MNHEY and SMNVEV (reference sequence). The chain's CDR3 is CASSLSGGLEAFF. CDR3 nucleotide sequence: TGTGCCAGCAGTTTATCCGGGGGACTCGAAGCTTTCTTT.

The chain combines TRBV11-1 with TRBJ1-5; 10 positions agree with TRBD1. The length of the CDR3 is 15 residues. Unmatched junction bases numbered 5, after V lost 5 bases and J lost 4 bases. The germline CDR1 and CDR2 sequences are SGHAT and FQDESV (reference sequence). CDR3 bases: TGTGCCAGCAGCACCGGGACAGGGGAAAATCAGCCCCAGCATTTT. It codes for CASSTGTGENQPQHF.

The rearrangement uses TRBV4-3 and TRBJ2-3; 9 bases are shared with TRBD2. CDR1 and CDR2 (germline): LGHNA, YSLEER. The CDR3 length is 16 residues. J lost 4 bases, V lost 0 bases, and 5 bases had no gene match. The CDR3 loop is CASSQDIQRGADTQYF. CDR3 DNA: TGCGCCAGCAGCCAAGATATACAGCGGGGGGCAGATACGCAGTATTTT.

CDR3 loop: CASRGQAGRGGRAEPNEQFF. Here the CDR3 DNA reads TGTGCCAGCAGAGGACAGGCCGGCCGCGGCGGGAGGGCCGAACCCAATGAGCAGTTCTTC. The genes are TRBV2 and TRBJ2-1; TRBD2 aligns across 9 bases. V dropped 6 bases and J dropped 6; count of bases not matched to a gene: 24. This CDR3 comprises 20 residues. Germline V gives CDR1 SNHLY, CDR2 FYNNEI. The complete variable domain, with remaining parts taken from reference TRBV2 and TRBJ2-1, reads EPEVTQTPSHQVTQMGQEVILRCVPISNHLYFYWYRQILGQKVEFLVSFYNNEISEKSEIFDDQFSVERPDGSNFTLKIRSTKLEDSAMYFCASRGQAGRGGRAEPNEQFFGPGTRLTVL.

The V call is TRBV27, the J call TRBJ1-2, with TRBD1 identical over 8 bases. V dropped 6 bases and J dropped 7; count of bases not matched to a gene: 7. The CDR3 covers 13 residues. The V gene's germline CDR1 is MNHEY and CDR2 SMNVEV (reference sequence). The CDR3 loop is CASRSGGVGGYTF. The CDR3 nucleotides read TGTGCCAGCAGGTCAGGGGGCGTCGGTGGCTACACCTTC.

This chain links TRBV6-5 with TRBJ2-1; D may be TRBD1 (6 bases). The V end lost 0 bases, the J end lost 4 bases, and 10 bases lay between the germline ends. Germline CDR1 and CDR2: MNHEY and SVGAGI. The CDR3 length is 15 residues. The CDR3 protein is CASSYSQGNYNEQFF. The CDR3 DNA reads as TGTGCCAGCAGTTACTCACAGGGAAATTACAATGAGCAGTTCTTC.

The genes are TRBV28 and TRBJ2-2; D might be TRBD1 (5 bases). CDR3 length: 17 amino acids. CDR1 and CDR2 (germline): MDHEN, SYDVKM. Trimming cost V 7 bases and J 6 bases, with 24 bases left between them. The CDR3 spells CASTVQAGRVVPGELFF. CDR3 nucleotide sequence: TGTGCCAGCACCGTACAGGCTGGACGGGTTGTCCCCGGGGAGCTGTTTTTT. The full variable domain, in which reference TRBV28 and TRBJ2-2 provide the parts outside the CDR3, is DVKVTQSSRYLVKRTGEKVFLECVQDMDHENMFWYRQDPGLGLRLIYFSYDVKMKEKGDIPEGYSVSREKKERFSLILESASTNQTSMYLCASTVQAGRVVPGELFFGEGSRLTVL.

The chain is built from TRBV9 and TRBJ2-3, with TRBD2 matching over 9 bases. The junction had 3 bases not matched to a gene; V was cut back by 0 bases and J by 4 bases. Germline V CDR1 and CDR2: SGDLS, YYNGEE. This CDR3 is built from 15 residues. In DNA, the CDR3 is TGTGCCAGCAGCGTAGATAGCGGGAGTTCAGATACGCAGTATTTT. Encoded protein: CASSVDSGSSDTQYF.

The chain uses TRBV30 and TRBJ2-3, with D possibly matching TRBD2 (7 bases). Deletions cut 2 bases from V and 5 bases from J, with 23 bases between. Germline-derived CDR1 and CDR2 are GTSNPN and SVGIG (reference sequence). This CDR3 spans 17 amino acids. The CDR3 loop is CAWSPSGAAEGEDTQYF. The CDR3 DNA reads as TGTGCCTGGAGTCCCAGCGGGGCTGCAGAGGGGGAAGATACGCAGTATTTT.

The V gene is TRBV9, the J gene TRBJ1-5; D not resolved. Trimming shortened V by 2 bases and J by 9 bases, and 15 bases separated the two germline ends. The germline V gene has CDR1 SGDLS and CDR2 YYNGEE. CDR3 length equals 14 residues. The CDR3 region is CASSVPPSYRPQHF. The CDR3 coding sequence is TGTGCCAGCAGCGTGCCTCCCTCATACAGGCCCCAGCATTTT.

The V and J genes are TRBV6-5 and TRBJ2-3, with 9 bases fitting TRBD2. CDR3 length equals 15 residues. The V gene's germline CDR1 is MNHEY and CDR2 SVGAGI. V was pared by 2 bases and J by 5 bases, with 5 bases of the junction left unmatched. The CDR3 loop is CASSYNSGRGDTQYF. The CDR3, as DNA: TGTGCCAGCAGTTACAATAGCGGGAGAGGAGATACGCAGTATTTT.

The chain uses TRBV6-1 and TRBJ1-2, with 9 positions matching TRBD1. Trimming took 6 bases from V and 6 from J; bases not matched to a gene: 11. This CDR3 contains 15 residues. Germline CDR1 and CDR2: MNHNS and SASEGT. For the CDR3, the DNA is TGTGCCAGCAGATTACGGGACAGGGTAGAGGATGGCTACACCTTC. Its protein is CASRLRDRVEDGYTF.

The chain couples TRBV2 to TRBJ2-7, with no clear D. The CDR3 covers 11 residues. V was pared by 6 bases and J by 2 bases, with 5 bases between. Germline V lookup: CDR1 SNHLY, CDR2 FYNNEI. CDR3 amino acids: CASSPAYEQYF. The CDR3 bases are TGTGCCAGCAGCCCCGCCTACGAGCAGTACTTC. Full variable domain (outside the CDR3, taken from reference TRBV2 and TRBJ2-7): EPEVTQTPSHQVTQMGQEVILRCVPISNHLYFYWYRQILGQKVEFLVSFYNNEISEKSEIFDDQFSVERPDGSNFTLKIRSTKLEDSAMYFCASSPAYEQYFGPGTRLTVT.